The text below deals with one T cell receptor (beta chain). Its antigen is as yet unknown. The source of the sample is a study of shared clonotypes between healthy human individuals. Study-wide points: Clonotype sharing among donors was expected to depend on sequencing depth. Researchers sampled blood only, noting tissue repertoires likely differ. Sharing across a handful of donors was seen in 4% to 5.5% of naive CD4 clonotypes.

The naive CD8 population came from CD45RO-negative cells selected for CCR7, without terminally differentiated effector memory CD45RA+ cells. Only Caucasian adults living in Nashville, Tennessee served as donors. Profiling relied on immunoSEQ multiplex PCR, and the TCRdb table lists in-frame clones only, not all of them. Among 450,000 to 700,000 clones, roughly 95% were seen once, and the ten largest hold roughly 0.1%. The germline V and J ends were trimmed by 2 bases and 2 bases, with 10 bases remaining between them. The germline V gene has CDR1 LNHDA and CDR2 SQIVND (reference sequence). The CDR3 runs 15 residues.

The sequenced material came from naive CD8+ T cells sorted from blood. The gene calls are TRBV19 and TRBJ2-1; TRBD1 might be the D (5 bases). This TCR came from a woman aged 25 to 45 in good health. The CDR3 sequence: CASSIQGEPYNEQFF. The CDR3 DNA sequence: TGTGCCAGTAGTATACAAGGGGAACCCTACAATGAGCAGTTCTTC.